This note documents a single T cell receptor (beta chain) sequence. Its antigen is unknown. The data were obtained in a study of T cell repertoires in cytomegalovirus infection. Study background: Recently identified HLA-C-restricted CMV epitopes were used, and well-studied HLA-B-restricted CMV epitopes were used as well.

Looked up from germline, CDR1 is LNHDA and CDR2 is SQIVND (reference sequence). The CDR3 spans 14 residues. V was clipped by 4 bases and J by 7 bases; unmatched bases: 2. A single record per CDR3 protein comes from TCRdb applying MiXCR to the reads. In the table there are about 900,000 distinct CDR3 sequences, roughly 30% of which are singletons. This sample comprised cultured CD8+ T cells from PBMCs, obtained from culture after CMV antigen stimulation. The chain joins TRBV19 to TRBJ2-2, with 11 bases fitting TRBD2. The sequence was obtained from a human donor in good health (CMV status not recorded). Some clones in this sample may be carry-over from other donors' samples. The CDR3 DNA is TGTGCCAGTAGTACAACTAGCGGGGGCGGGGAGCTGTTTTTT. Translating gives CASSTTSGGGELFF.